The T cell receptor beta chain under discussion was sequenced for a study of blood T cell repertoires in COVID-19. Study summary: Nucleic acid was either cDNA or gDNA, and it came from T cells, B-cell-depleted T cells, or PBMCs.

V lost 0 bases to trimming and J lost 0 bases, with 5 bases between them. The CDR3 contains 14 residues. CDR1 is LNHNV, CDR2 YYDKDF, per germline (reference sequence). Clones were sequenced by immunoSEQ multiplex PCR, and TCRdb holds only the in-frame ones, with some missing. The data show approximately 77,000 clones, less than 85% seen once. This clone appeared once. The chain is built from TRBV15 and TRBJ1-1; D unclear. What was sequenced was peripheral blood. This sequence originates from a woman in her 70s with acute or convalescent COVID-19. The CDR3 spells CATSRDRVNTEAFF. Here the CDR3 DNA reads TGTGCCACCAGCAGAGACCGGGTGAACACTGAAGCTTTCTTT.